One and the same sample provided the 11 T cell receptor beta chains below, sequenced in a study of CD8+CD57+ T cells in acquired aplastic anemia. It was genomic DNA that served as the template for profiling TCR beta VDJ and CDR3. Each CDR3 protein is one row after TCRdb ran MiXCR on the reads. This sample has 200,000 or so distinct CDR3 sequences, with around 66% found just once. Sequenced sample: sorted CD4+, CD8+, or CD8+CD57+ T cells (not recorded which) from PBMCs. The receptor source for this set is a human donor with severe aplastic anemia or a healthy control (not recorded which).

The chain carries TRBV6-6 and TRBJ1-1; D gene unclear. The CDR3 totals 15 residues. V was shortened by 2 bases and J by 1 base, with 11 bases between the two germline ends. Germline V gives CDR1 MNHNY, CDR2 SVGAGI (reference sequence). The CDR3 nucleotides are TGTGCCAGCAGTTACGTTTCGGGGAGGAACACTGAAGCTTTCTTT. Amino acid sequence: CASSYVSGRNTEAFF.

The chain uses TRBV7-9 and TRBJ1-6, with D maybe TRBD1 (5 bases). This CDR3 spans 12 amino acids. Germline loops: CDR1 SEHNR, CDR2 FQNEAQ (reference sequence). V was cut by 2 bases and J by 15 bases, with 11 bases left in between. The CDR3 region has the DNA TGTGCCAGCAGCTTATATGGGGCCCTCCTCCACTTT. Translated: CASSLYGALLHF. Complete variable domain (other parts from reference TRBV7-9 and TRBJ1-6): DTGVSQNPRHKITKRGQNVTFRCDPISEHNRLYWYRQTLGQGPEFLTYFQNEAQLEKSRLLSDRFSAERPKGSFSTLEIQRTEQGDSAMYLCASSLYGALLHFGNGTRLTVT.

This clonotype was counted only a few times. This chain links TRBV27 with TRBJ2-6, with D possibly matching TRBD2 (6 bases). This CDR3 region has 14 residues. Germline V gives CDR1 MNHEY, CDR2 SMNVEV (reference sequence). Trimming cost V 3 bases and J 3 bases, with 6 bases left between them. Here the CDR3 reads CASSFGSGANVLTF. The DNA for the CDR3 is TGTGCCAGCAGTTTCGGGAGTGGGGCCAACGTCCTGACTTTC.

The chain uses TRBV20-1 and TRBJ2-7; tentatively, D is TRBD1 (5 bases). The CDR3 spans 13 residues. Trimming left V 1 base short and J 1 base short, with 8 bases between. The germline CDR1 and CDR2 sequences are DFQATT and SNEGSKA (reference sequence). The chain's CDR3 is CSARADNSYEQYF. In nucleotides, the CDR3 is TGCAGTGCTAGAGCGGACAATTCCTACGAGCAGTACTTC.

The sample holds one count of this clonotype. The chain couples TRBV7-9 to TRBJ1-2, with D hard to call. Trimming stripped 4 bases from V and 3 bases from J, with 9 bases between. The germline V gene has CDR1 SEHNR and CDR2 FQNEAQ (reference sequence). The CDR3 runs 13 residues. This CDR3 is CASSSDGHYGYTF. The CDR3 DNA reads TGTGCCAGCAGCTCGGACGGCCACTATGGCTACACCTTC.

This clonotype came up a few times. The V and J genes are TRBV20-1 and TRBJ2-7; TRBD1 or TRBD2 may be the D gene (5 bases each). Trimming stripped 6 bases from V and 2 bases from J, with 14 bases between. CDR1 DFQATT and CDR2 SNEGSKA come from the germline V gene (reference sequence). The CDR3 runs 13 residues. The CDR3 DNA follows: TGCAGTGCCCACGGGACGCATACCTACGAGCAGTACTTC. As protein: CSAHGTHTYEQYF.

V and J are TRBV7-8 and TRBJ2-7, with TRBD2 as a possible D gene (5 bases). The V end was cut by 5 bases, the J end by 0 bases, with 17 bases between. Germline loops: CDR1 SGHVS, CDR2 FQNEAQ. This CDR3 is 16 amino acids long. The CDR3 region has the DNA TGTGCCAGCAGCCCCATCGGGAATAGCTTCTCCTACGAGCAGTACTTC. As protein: CASSPIGNSFSYEQYF. The full variable domain, completed using reference TRBV7-8 and TRBJ2-7, is GAGVSQSPRYKVAKRGQDVALRCDPISGHVSLFWYQQALGQGPEFLTYFQNEAQLDKSGLPSDRFFAERPEGSVSTLKIQRTQQEDSAVYLCASSPIGNSFSYEQYFGPGTRLTVT.

The chain joins TRBV10-3 to TRBJ2-4; D gene uncertain. The CDR3 covers 16 residues. Deletions cut 0 bases from V and 0 bases from J, with 9 bases between. CDR1 and CDR2 from the germline V gene are ENHRY and SYGVKD. The CDR3 loop reads CAISESKTRAKNIQYF. The CDR3 DNA is TGTGCCATCAGTGAGTCGAAGACGAGAGCCAAAAACATTCAGTACTTC.

CDR3 residues: CASNQGGSTDTQYF. CDR3 DNA: TGTGCCAGCAACCAAGGAGGTAGCACAGATACGCAGTATTTT. The chain employs TRBV12-3 or TRBV12-4 and TRBJ2-3; perhaps TRBD2 as D (5 bases). The CDR3 runs 14 residues. Trimming removed 7 bases from V and 0 bases from J, with 11 bases in between.

The chain employs TRBV11-2 and TRBJ2-5, with 8 bases lining up with TRBD2. The CDR3 covers 14 residues. From germline, CDR1 is SGHAT and CDR2 FQNNGV. The trim removed 5 bases at V and 7 bases at J, leaving 9 bases unmatched. The CDR3, as DNA: TGTGCCAGCAGCCCGGGACTAGGTGGGGGGACCCAGTACTTC. This gives the protein CASSPGLGGGTQYF.

Notes on this clonotype: The junction shows a germline mismatch at one end, possibly a read error. The chain uses TRBV5-1 and TRBJ1-6; D not resolved. This CDR3 contains 16 residues. CDR1 is SGHRS, CDR2 YFSETQ, per germline. CDR3 in amino acids: CASSLGRSSYNSPLHF. In DNA form, the CDR3 reads TGTGCCAGCAGCTTAGGACGGAGCTCCTATAATTCACCCCTCCACTTT. Using reference TRBV5-1 and TRBJ1-6 for the parts outside the CDR3, the full variable domain is KAGVTQTPRYLIKTRGQQVTLSCSPISGHRSVSWYQQTPGQGLQFLFEYFSETQRNKGNFPGRFSGRQFSNSRSEMNVSTLELGDSALYLCASSLGRSSYNSPLHFGNGTRLTVT.